A selection of T cell receptor beta chains follows, all from one sample in a study of cytotoxic CD8 clonotypes in ibrutinib-treated CLL. Generated by immunoSEQ multiplex PCR, the TCRdb table keeps only in-frame clones and is missing some. The sample shows 200,000 to 250,000 clones, 65% to 80% of them seen only once. The sequenced sample was PBMCs, obtained after 12 months of ibrutinib treatment. The receptors were gathered from a human donor with chronic lymphocytic leukemia. The CDR3 runs from the conserved cysteine through the conserved F or W. A D gene is named only where the DNA matches it firmly. Size is stated for part of the rows, as once, few or many counts, or as a class when the clone is expanded.

J gene | V gene | D gene | clone size | CDR3 protein | CDR3 DNA
TRBJ1-5 | TRBV28 | NA | NA | CASSLPGGSHQPQHF | TGTGCCAGCAGTTTGCCTGGGGGGAGCCATCAGCCCCAGCATTTT
TRBJ1-1 | TRBV6-6 | TRBD1 | NA | CASSREQGWDTEAFF | TGTGCCAGCAGTCGCGAACAGGGGTGGGACACTGAAGCTTTCTTT
TRBJ1-1 | TRBV19 | NA | NA | CASRSLVTGTHHGLAFF | TGTGCCAGTAGGAGCTTGGTTACCGGCACACACCACGGGTTAGCTTTCTTT
TRBJ1-1 | TRBV18 | TRBD1 | NA | CASSELRQGVFSMHTEAFF | TGTGCCAGCTCAGAGCTGAGGCAGGGGGTTTTTTCAATGCACACTGAAGCTTTCTTT
TRBJ1-2 | TRBV20-1 | NA | NA | CSAPGRNGYTF | TGCAGTGCTCCTGGCAGGAACGGCTACACCTTC
TRBJ2-7 | TRBV7-2 | NA | NA | CASSLAIISYEQYF | TGTGCCAGCAGCTTAGCCATAATCTCCTACGAGCAGTACTTC
TRBJ2-7 | TRBV28 | TRBD2 | NA | CASTSSGRSYEQYF | TGTGCCAGCACCTCAAGCGGGAGGAGCTACGAGCAGTACTTC
TRBJ2-7 | TRBV30 | NA | NA | CAWRGRSLFYEQYF | TGTGCCTGGAGAGGCAGAAGTCTTTTCTACGAGCAGTACTTC
TRBJ2-7 | TRBV29-1 | TRBD2 | NA | CSVEPLPSGGPYYYEQYF | TGCAGCGTTGAACCCCTCCCTAGCGGGGGACCATACTACTACGAGCAGTACTTC
TRBJ1-5 | TRBV9 | NA | NA | CASSVGDGGQPQHF | TGTGCCAGCAGCGTAGGAGACGGAGGACAGCCCCAGCATTTT
TRBJ2-2 | TRBV29-1 | NA | NA | CSAQTDTNTGELFF | TGCAGCGCCCAGACAGACACGAACACCGGGGAGCTGTTTTTT
TRBJ2-1 | TRBV5-1 | TRBD1 | NA | CASYRQGGNEQFF | TGCGCCAGCTACAGACAGGGGGGCAATGAGCAGTTCTTC
TRBJ1-2 | TRBV27 | NA | NA | CASSSTLRSGYTF | TGTGCCAGCAGTTCGACTTTACGGAGCGGCTACACCTTC
TRBJ2-7 | TRBV11-3 | NA | many | CASSHDREVQYF | TGTGCCAGCAGCCACGACAGGGAGGTGCAGTACTTC
TRBJ2-5 | TRBV9 | NA | NA | CASSATDHPQETQYF | TGTGCCAGCAGCGCTACGGATCACCCTCAAGAGACCCAGTACTTC
TRBJ1-3 | TRBV27 | NA | NA | CASSLLAGGTIYF | TGTGCCAGCAGTTTATTGGCCGGGGGCACCATATATTTT
TRBJ2-7 | TRBV7-8 | NA | NA | CASVSISYEQYF | TGTGCCAGCGTCTCGATTTCCTACGAGCAGTACTTC
TRBJ1-1 | TRBV5-1 | NA | NA | CASSSGQGTEAFF | TGCGCCAGCAGCTCCGGACAAGGAACTGAAGCTTTCTTT
TRBJ1-2 | TRBV6-4 | NA | NA | CASSAIPGPGYGYTF | TGTGCCAGCAGTGCCATCCCCGGGCCCGGTTATGGCTACACCTTC
TRBJ1-5 | TRBV11-2 | NA | NA | CASSLEQATSNQPQHF | TGTGCCAGCAGCTTAGAACAGGCGACTAGCAATCAGCCCCAGCATTTT
TRBJ2-7 | TRBV18 | NA | NA | CASSPPERRNEQYF | TGTGCCAGCTCACCACCGGAAAGGAGGAACGAGCAGTACTTC
TRBJ2-1 | TRBV7-2 | NA | NA | CASSLQAANEQFF | TGTGCCAGCAGCTTACAAGCCGCCAATGAGCAGTTCTTC
TRBJ1-3 | TRBV9 | TRBD1 | NA | CASSVAAGGASHDTIYF | TGTGCCAGCAGCGTAGCGGCAGGGGGCGCGTCACACGACACCATATATTTT